This T cell receptor beta chain was obtained from a study of CD8 T cells in ankylosing spondylitis. Study-wide points: In ankylosing spondylitis patients, matched synovial fluid reportedly showed significant enrichment of disease-linked clones. A subset of motif variants has previously been described in the synovial fluid and blood of reactive arthritis. A TCR beta motif of several highly homologous variants seemed to mark ankylosing spondylitis blood. CD8+ disease-linked clones were present at relatively low frequencies in blood.

Turning to this clonotype: Its antigen is undetermined.

Each TCR beta library was made by quantitative 5'-RACE that incorporated molecular barcodes. TCRdb fed the 5' RACE reads into MiXCR, producing one record per CDR3 protein. The sample records some 800,000 distinct CDR3 sequences, roughly 10% being singletons. The sample was blood, either unsorted or a sorted T cell fraction (not recorded which). The source of this sequence is a male donor with ankylosing spondylitis.

The CDR3 loop reads CASSQGGILGAYSPLHF. CDR3 bases: TGTGCCAGCAGCCAAGGCGGCATTCTGGGGGCTTATTCACCCCTCCACTTT. This sequence joins TRBV4-2 and TRBJ1-6; D might be TRBD1 (6 bases). The V end lost 1 base, the J end lost 8 bases, and 18 bases lay between the germline ends. Germline V lookup: CDR1 LGHNA, CDR2 YNFKEQ. The length of the CDR3 is 17 residues.